The rows below give T cell receptor beta chains drawn from one sample of a study of blood T cell repertoires in COVID-19. Profiling relied on immunoSEQ multiplex PCR, and the TCRdb table lists in-frame clones only, not all of them. In the table there are under 70,000 clones, roughly 80% of which are singletons. Sequencing was performed on peripheral blood. These receptors originate from a man between 60 and 70 years old with acute or convalescent COVID-19. CDR3s include the opening cysteine and the closing phenylalanine or tryptophan. A D gene is named only where the DNA matches it firmly. Part of the rows lack a size; the others show once, few, many or a class for expanded clones.

cdr3_length: 15; j_call: TRBJ2-6; v_call: TRBV19; clone_size: -; d_call: -; cdr3_nt: TGTGCCAGTAACGCAGGGAGGTCTGGGGCCAACGTCCTGACTTTC; cdr3_aa: CASNAGRSGANVLTF
cdr3_length: 14; j_call: TRBJ1-1; v_call: TRBV3-1/TRBV3-2; clone_size: once; d_call: -; cdr3_nt: TGTGCCAGCACTATCTCCTTGGGGGGTACTGAAGCTTTCTTT; cdr3_aa: CASTISLGGTEAFF
cdr3_length: 15; j_call: TRBJ2-5; v_call: TRBV6-6; clone_size: -; d_call: -; cdr3_nt: TGTGCCAGCAGCCACGTCGGGACAATACAAGAGACCCAGTACTTC; cdr3_aa: CASSHVGTIQETQYF
cdr3_length: 20; j_call: TRBJ1-1; v_call: TRBV28; clone_size: few; d_call: -; cdr3_nt: TGTGCCAGCAGTTTCAGTTTCCCGGACTTACGACACCCCCACTCCACTCAAGCTTTCTTT; cdr3_aa: CASSFSFPDLRHPHSTQAFF
cdr3_length: 13; j_call: TRBJ1-6; v_call: TRBV27; clone_size: few; d_call: -; cdr3_nt: TGTGCCAGCAGCCATAACAGGGTTTCACCCCTCCACTTT; cdr3_aa: CASSHNRVSPLHF
cdr3_length: 15; j_call: TRBJ2-2; v_call: TRBV9; clone_size: -; d_call: -; cdr3_nt: TGTGCCAGCAGCCCCCGGACGGACTACACCGGGGAGCTGTTTTTT; cdr3_aa: CASSPRTDYTGELFF
cdr3_length: 15; j_call: TRBJ2-7; v_call: TRBV7-8; clone_size: -; d_call: TRBD1; cdr3_nt: TGTGCCAGCAGCTTGGCAATGGACAGGTCCACCGAGCAGTACTTC; cdr3_aa: CASSLAMDRSTEQYF
cdr3_length: 14; j_call: TRBJ1-1; v_call: TRBV4-3; clone_size: -; d_call: -; cdr3_nt: TGCGCCAGCAGCCAAGAGAGTCTTCTCACTGAAGCTTTCTTT; cdr3_aa: CASSQESLLTEAFF
cdr3_length: 14; j_call: TRBJ2-1; v_call: TRBV19; clone_size: -; d_call: -; cdr3_nt: TGTGCCAGTAGTCCGGCGGGACTCGACAATGAGCAGTTCTTC; cdr3_aa: CASSPAGLDNEQFF
cdr3_length: 18; j_call: TRBJ2-3; v_call: TRBV9; clone_size: -; d_call: TRBD2; cdr3_nt: TGTGCCAGCAGCGTGCTGGGGACTAGCGGGATTTGGGCAGATACGCAGTATTTT; cdr3_aa: CASSVLGTSGIWADTQYF
cdr3_length: 13; j_call: TRBJ1-2; v_call: TRBV7-9; clone_size: few; d_call: -; cdr3_nt: TGTGCCAGCAGCTTAGCACGGAACTATGGCTACACCTTC; cdr3_aa: CASSLARNYGYTF
cdr3_length: 17; j_call: TRBJ2-3; v_call: TRBV3-1/TRBV3-2; clone_size: -; d_call: -; cdr3_nt: TGTGCCAGCAGCCACCCTATAGGGACTGTCGACACAGATACGCAGTATTTT; cdr3_aa: CASSHPIGTVDTDTQYF
cdr3_length: 11; j_call: TRBJ1-2; v_call: TRBV30; clone_size: -; d_call: -; cdr3_nt: TGTGCCTGGACCAGCCAGGGCGGCTACACCTTC; cdr3_aa: CAWTSQGGYTF
cdr3_length: 16; j_call: TRBJ1-1; v_call: TRBV23-1; clone_size: once; d_call: -; cdr3_nt: TGCGCCAGCAGTCAATCAGATAGGGCGGGAAGGACTGAAGCTTTCTTT; cdr3_aa: CASSQSDRAGRTEAFF
cdr3_length: 13; j_call: TRBJ1-5; v_call: TRBV30; clone_size: -; d_call: -; cdr3_nt: TGTGCCTGGAGTGTGACAGTTAATCAGCCCCAGCATTTT; cdr3_aa: CAWSVTVNQPQHF
cdr3_length: 14; j_call: TRBJ1-1; v_call: TRBV15; clone_size: -; d_call: TRBD1; cdr3_nt: TGTGCCACCAGCAGAGGTGGGGACAGCGCTGAAGCTTTCTTT; cdr3_aa: CATSRGGDSAEAFF
cdr3_length: 14; j_call: TRBJ1-1; v_call: TRBV2; clone_size: -; d_call: -; cdr3_nt: TGTGCCAGCAGTGAGATTAGGAACACACTAGAAGCTTTCTTT; cdr3_aa: CASSEIRNTLEAFF
cdr3_length: 15; j_call: TRBJ2-4; v_call: TRBV19; clone_size: -; d_call: TRBD2; cdr3_nt: TGTGCCAGTTCCCCCCCCGGCGGGGGTGGGAACATTCAGTACTTC; cdr3_aa: CASSPPGGGGNIQYF
cdr3_length: 18; j_call: TRBJ2-7; v_call: TRBV11-2; clone_size: -; d_call: TRBD2; cdr3_nt: TGTGCCAGCAGTTATACTCGTTATAGCGGGAGGGCCGACTACGAGCAGTACTTC; cdr3_aa: CASSYTRYSGRADYEQYF
cdr3_length: 13; j_call: TRBJ2-1; v_call: TRBV9; clone_size: few; d_call: -; cdr3_nt: TGTGCCGGCACCCTGACCCGGGGGAATGAGCAGTTCTTC; cdr3_aa: CAGTLTRGNEQFF
cdr3_length: 15; j_call: TRBJ1-5; v_call: TRBV6-2/TRBV6-3; clone_size: -; d_call: -; cdr3_nt: TGTGCCAGCAGCCCAAGCGGGGGTTGGGGTCAGCCCCAGCATTTT; cdr3_aa: CASSPSGGWGQPQHF
cdr3_length: 15; j_call: TRBJ2-2; v_call: TRBV5-1; clone_size: -; d_call: TRBD1; cdr3_nt: TGCGCCAGCAGCGCGACAGGGAAGAACACCGGGGAGCTGTTTTTT; cdr3_aa: CASSATGKNTGELFF
cdr3_length: 15; j_call: TRBJ2-5; v_call: TRBV29-1; clone_size: once; d_call: TRBD1; cdr3_nt: TGCAGCGTTGAAGTAACCGGGACAGGGCAAGAGACCCAGTACTTC; cdr3_aa: CSVEVTGTGQETQYF
cdr3_length: 14; j_call: TRBJ1-5; v_call: TRBV19; clone_size: once; d_call: TRBD1; cdr3_nt: TGTGCCAGTACCTGGGGACAGGGGCGGCAGCCCCAGCATTTT; cdr3_aa: CASTWGQGRQPQHF
cdr3_length: 14; j_call: TRBJ1-6; v_call: TRBV5-1; clone_size: once; d_call: -; cdr3_nt: TGCGCCAGCAGCTTGGAGACAGATAATTCACCCCTCCACTTT; cdr3_aa: CASSLETDNSPLHF
cdr3_length: 11; j_call: TRBJ2-1; v_call: TRBV11-2; clone_size: -; d_call: -; cdr3_nt: TGTGCCAGCACCACCCGGGATGAGCAGTTCTTC; cdr3_aa: CASTTRDEQFF
cdr3_length: 15; j_call: TRBJ1-1; v_call: TRBV19; clone_size: -; d_call: -; cdr3_nt: TGTGCCAGTAGCATGGGGCCAGGAATGAACACTGAAGCTTTCTTT; cdr3_aa: CASSMGPGMNTEAFF
cdr3_length: 16; j_call: TRBJ2-2; v_call: TRBV29-1; clone_size: -; d_call: TRBD1; cdr3_nt: TGCAGCGTTGAGATGGGGGACAGGGGCAGTTCCGGGGAGCTGTTTTTT; cdr3_aa: CSVEMGDRGSSGELFF
cdr3_length: 14; j_call: TRBJ1-5; v_call: TRBV11-2; clone_size: -; d_call: -; cdr3_nt: TGTGCCAGCAGCTTAGGGGCAGGCTATCAGCCCCAGCATTTT; cdr3_aa: CASSLGAGYQPQHF
cdr3_length: 14; j_call: TRBJ1-5; v_call: TRBV19; clone_size: once; d_call: -; cdr3_nt: TGTGCCAGTAGTATTGGATCAAGGGAGCAGCCCCAGCATTTT; cdr3_aa: CASSIGSREQPQHF
cdr3_length: 14; j_call: TRBJ1-4; v_call: TRBV7-9; clone_size: -; d_call: TRBD1; cdr3_nt: TGTGCCAGCAGCACGGGACAGTTGGGAGAAAAACTGTTTTTT; cdr3_aa: CASSTGQLGEKLFF
cdr3_length: 15; j_call: TRBJ1-4; v_call: TRBV5-1; clone_size: -; d_call: -; cdr3_nt: TGCGCCAGCAGCTTGAATAAAGGGGAACAGGGAGAACTGTTTTTT; cdr3_aa: CASSLNKGEQGELFF
cdr3_length: 14; j_call: TRBJ2-7; v_call: TRBV11-2; clone_size: -; d_call: TRBD1; cdr3_nt: TGTGCCAGCAGCTTGACAGGGCCCATCTACGAGCAGTACTTC; cdr3_aa: CASSLTGPIYEQYF
cdr3_length: 16; j_call: TRBJ2-7; v_call: TRBV6-4; clone_size: -; d_call: -; cdr3_nt: TGTGCCAGCAGTGACGCCTACCCACTAGATATCTACGAGCAGTACTTC; cdr3_aa: CASSDAYPLDIYEQYF
cdr3_length: 17; j_call: TRBJ2-3; v_call: TRBV2; clone_size: -; d_call: TRBD2; cdr3_nt: TGTGCCAGCAGCGCCCGGGGACTAGCGGGAAGCACAGATACGCAGTATTTT; cdr3_aa: CASSARGLAGSTDTQYF
cdr3_length: 15; j_call: TRBJ2-3; v_call: TRBV7-3; clone_size: -; d_call: -; cdr3_nt: TGTGCCAGCAGCCTAGGAACGAAAAGCGCAGATACGCAGTATTTT; cdr3_aa: CASSLGTKSADTQYF
cdr3_length: 15; j_call: TRBJ1-2; v_call: TRBV28; clone_size: -; d_call: -; cdr3_nt: TGTGCCAGCAGTTTACAGGGCTTTACTTACTATGGCTACACCTTC; cdr3_aa: CASSLQGFTYYGYTF
cdr3_length: 13; j_call: TRBJ2-5; v_call: TRBV5-5; clone_size: once; d_call: -; cdr3_nt: TGTGCCAGCAGCGCCTATTTGCAAGAGACCCAGTACTTC; cdr3_aa: CASSAYLQETQYF
cdr3_length: 15; j_call: TRBJ1-5; v_call: TRBV7-2; clone_size: -; d_call: TRBD1; cdr3_nt: TGTGCCAGCAGCTTAGGCAGGGGGGGCAATCAGCCCCAGCATTTT; cdr3_aa: CASSLGRGGNQPQHF
cdr3_length: 13; j_call: TRBJ1-3; v_call: TRBV12-3/TRBV12-4; clone_size: -; d_call: -; cdr3_nt: TGTGCCAGCAGTTTATCCCAGGGAAACACCATATATTTT; cdr3_aa: CASSLSQGNTIYF